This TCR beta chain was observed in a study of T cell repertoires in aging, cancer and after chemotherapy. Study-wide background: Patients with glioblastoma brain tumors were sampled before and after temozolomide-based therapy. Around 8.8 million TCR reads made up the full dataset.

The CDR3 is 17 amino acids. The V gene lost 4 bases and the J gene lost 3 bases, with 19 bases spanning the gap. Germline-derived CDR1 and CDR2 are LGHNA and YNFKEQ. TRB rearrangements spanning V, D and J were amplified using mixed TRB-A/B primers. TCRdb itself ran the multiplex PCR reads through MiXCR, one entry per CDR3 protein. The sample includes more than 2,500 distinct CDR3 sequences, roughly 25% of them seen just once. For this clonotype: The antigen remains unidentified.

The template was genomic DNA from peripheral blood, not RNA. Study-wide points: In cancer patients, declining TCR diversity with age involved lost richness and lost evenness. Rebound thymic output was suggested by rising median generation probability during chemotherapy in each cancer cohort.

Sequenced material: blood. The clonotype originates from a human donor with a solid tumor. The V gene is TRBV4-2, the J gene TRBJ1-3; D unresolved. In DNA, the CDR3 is TGTGCCAGCAGCCCTGGCGGCGCTGGGAGGGTTGGAAACACCATATATTTT. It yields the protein CASSPGGAGRVGNTIYF.